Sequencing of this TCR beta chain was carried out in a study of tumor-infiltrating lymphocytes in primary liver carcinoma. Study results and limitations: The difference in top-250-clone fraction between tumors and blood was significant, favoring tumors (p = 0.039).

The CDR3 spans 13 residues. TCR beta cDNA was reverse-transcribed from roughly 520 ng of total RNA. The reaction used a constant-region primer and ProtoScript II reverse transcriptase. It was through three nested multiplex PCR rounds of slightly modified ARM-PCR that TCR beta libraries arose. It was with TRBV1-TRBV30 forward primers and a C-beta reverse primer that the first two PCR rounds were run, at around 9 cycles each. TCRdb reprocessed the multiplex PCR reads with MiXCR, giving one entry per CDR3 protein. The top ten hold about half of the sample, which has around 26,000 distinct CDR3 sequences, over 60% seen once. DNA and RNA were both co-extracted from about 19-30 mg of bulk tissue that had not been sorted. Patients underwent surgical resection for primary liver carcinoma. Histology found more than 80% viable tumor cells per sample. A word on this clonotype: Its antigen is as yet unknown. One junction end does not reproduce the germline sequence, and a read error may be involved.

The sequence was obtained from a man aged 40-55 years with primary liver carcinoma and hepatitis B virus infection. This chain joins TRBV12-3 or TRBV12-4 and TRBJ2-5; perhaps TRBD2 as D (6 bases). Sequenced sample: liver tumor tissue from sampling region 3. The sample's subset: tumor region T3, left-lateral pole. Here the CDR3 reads CASILTAGGTQYF. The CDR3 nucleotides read TGTGCCAGCATTTTAACGGCTGGGGGGACCCAATACTTC.